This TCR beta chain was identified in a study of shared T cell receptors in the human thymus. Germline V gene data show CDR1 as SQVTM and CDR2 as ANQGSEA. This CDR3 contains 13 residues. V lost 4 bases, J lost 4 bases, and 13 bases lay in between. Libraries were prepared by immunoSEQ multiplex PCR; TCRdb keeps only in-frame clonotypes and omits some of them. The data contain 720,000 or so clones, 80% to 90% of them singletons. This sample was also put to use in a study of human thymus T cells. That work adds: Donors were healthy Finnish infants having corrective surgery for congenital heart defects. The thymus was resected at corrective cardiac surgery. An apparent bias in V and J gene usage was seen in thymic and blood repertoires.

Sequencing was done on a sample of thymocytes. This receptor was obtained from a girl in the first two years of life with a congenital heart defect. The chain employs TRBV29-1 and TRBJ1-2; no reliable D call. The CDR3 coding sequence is TGCAGCGTTGGTTCAGCGAACCTCTATGGCTACACCTTC. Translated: CSVGSANLYGYTF.